This T cell receptor beta chain was identified in a study of T cell responses to AZD1222 COVID-19 vaccine. For the study at large: Second-dose intervals of approximately 4 or approximately 12 weeks were pooled. Findings of the study overall: Donors were mostly white British, more females; clonal diversity possibly underestimated.

Remarks on this clone: Its specificity is not known.

The protocol was immunoSEQ multiplex PCR, while the TCRdb copy is restricted to in-frame clones and leaves out a portion. The sample gives tens of thousands of clones, about nine tenths of which show up once; roughly 23% is in the top ten. The TCR comes from an adult in good health. The source material was peripheral blood, sampled on day 0 of AZD1222 vaccination.

Here the CDR3 DNA reads TGTGCCAGCAGTCTGAGTCCGGACACTGAAGCTTTCTTT. This gives the protein CASSLSPDTEAFF. The chain couples TRBV9 to TRBJ1-1; D is undetermined. This CDR3 has 13 amino acids. Trimming pared 5 bases from V and 3 bases from J, leaving 11 bases between. Germline V gene sequence: CDR1 SGDLS, CDR2 YYNGEE.